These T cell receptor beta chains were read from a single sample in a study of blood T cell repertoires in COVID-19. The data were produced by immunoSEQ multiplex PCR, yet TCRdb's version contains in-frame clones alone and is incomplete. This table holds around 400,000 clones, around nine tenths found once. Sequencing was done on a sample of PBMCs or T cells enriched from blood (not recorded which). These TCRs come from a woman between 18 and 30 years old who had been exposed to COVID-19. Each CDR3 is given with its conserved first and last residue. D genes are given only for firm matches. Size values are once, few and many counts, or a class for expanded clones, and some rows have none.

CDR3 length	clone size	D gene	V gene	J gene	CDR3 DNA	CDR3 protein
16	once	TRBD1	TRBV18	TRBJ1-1	TGTGCCAGCTCACCCCCCGGGACAGGGACGAACACTGAAGCTTTCTTT	CASSPPGTGTNTEAFF
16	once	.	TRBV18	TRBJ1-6	TGTGCCAGCTCCCCCGGGACATCTCGGGGAAATTCACCCCTCCACTTT	CASSPGTSRGNSPLHF
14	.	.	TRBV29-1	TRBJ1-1	TGCAGCGTGTATTTTATGGGGAGGGCCACTGAAGCTTTCTTT	CSVYFMGRATEAFF
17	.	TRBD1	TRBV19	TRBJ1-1	TGTGCCAGTAGTAGGGGACAGGGGGCTTCTGAGAACACTGAAGCTTTCTTT	CASSRGQGASENTEAFF
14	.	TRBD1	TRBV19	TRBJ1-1	TGTGCCAGTACCCAACAGGGGGGTAACACTGAAGCTTTCTTT	CASTQQGGNTEAFF
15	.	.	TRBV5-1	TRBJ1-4	TGCGCCAGCAGCTTGGAAGGGCAGGGGTATGAAAAACTGTTTTTT	CASSLEGQGYEKLFF
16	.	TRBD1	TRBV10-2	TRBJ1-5	TGCGCCAGCAGTCTACCGGGACAGGGTAGCAATCAGCCCCAGCATTTT	CASSLPGQGSNQPQHF
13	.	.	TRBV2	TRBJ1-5	TGTGCCAGCAGTGCAGATAGCAATCAGCCCCAGCATTTT	CASSADSNQPQHF
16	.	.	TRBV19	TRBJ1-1	TGTGCCAGTAGTAATCTTACTGAGGGTTTCCACACTGAAGCTTTCTTT	CASSNLTEGFHTEAFF
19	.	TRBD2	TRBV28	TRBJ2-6	TGTGCCAGCAGGGAAAACCGGGGGGACCCCTTTTTTGGCGCCAACGTCCTGACTTTC	CASRENRGDPFFGANVLTF
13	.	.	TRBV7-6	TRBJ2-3	TGTGCCAGCAGCCCGTCCTCGACAGATACGCAGTATTTT	CASSPSSTDTQYF
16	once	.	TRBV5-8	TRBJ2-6	TGTGCCAGCTCAGAGGACAGACTCTCTGGGGCCAACGTCCTGACTTTC	CASSEDRLSGANVLTF
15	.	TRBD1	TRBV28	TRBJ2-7	TGTGCCAGCAGTCAGAGGCAGGGGGCTCCCAACTTCCAGTACTTC	CASSQRQGAPNFQYF
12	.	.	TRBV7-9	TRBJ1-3	TGTGCCAGCAGCTCCCTAGGAAACACCATATATTTT	CASSSLGNTIYF
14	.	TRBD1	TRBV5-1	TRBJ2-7	TGCGCCAGCAGCTCTTCCGGACAGGGCTACGAGCAGTACTTC	CASSSSGQGYEQYF
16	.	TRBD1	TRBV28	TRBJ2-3	TGTGCCAGCAGTTTAGTTGGACAGGCTGGGACAGATACGCAGTATTTT	CASSLVGQAGTDTQYF
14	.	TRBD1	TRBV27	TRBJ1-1	TGTGCCAGCAGTCCCCAGGGGGCGGTCACTGAAGCTTTCTTT	CASSPQGAVTEAFF
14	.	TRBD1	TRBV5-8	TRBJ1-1	TGTGCCAGCATAAGACAGGGGGGGGACACTGAAGCTTTCTTT	CASIRQGGDTEAFF
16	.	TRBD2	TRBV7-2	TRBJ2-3	TGTGCCAGCAGCCTTCGTCGGCGGGGGGGCGCAGATACGCAGTATTTT	CASSLRRRGGADTQYF
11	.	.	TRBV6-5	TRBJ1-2	TGTGCCAGCAGTTCCCTCTCTGGCTACACCTTC	CASSSLSGYTF
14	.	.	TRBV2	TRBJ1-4	TGTGCCAGCAGAGGCCAGCCAACGGGTGAAAAACTGTTTTTT	CASRGQPTGEKLFF
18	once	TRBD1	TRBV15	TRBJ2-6	TGTGCCACCAGCAGAGATGCATCGACAGGGTTTGGGGCCAACGTCCTGACTTTC	CATSRDASTGFGANVLTF
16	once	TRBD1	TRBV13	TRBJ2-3	TGTGCCAGCAGGCCCAGGACAGGGGCGAACACAGATACGCAGTATTTT	CASRPRTGANTDTQYF